Listed below are T cell receptor beta chains from one sample, sequenced in a study of CD8 T cells in Susac syndrome. TCRdb re-analysed the immunoSEQ multiplex PCR reads in MiXCR, keeping a single row per CDR3 protein. The sample contains some 200,000 distinct CDR3 sequences, almost 96% of which appear only once. The source material was CD4+ T cells from PBMCs. These receptors all stem from a human donor with Susac syndrome. Both conserved end residues are part of each CDR3. Fields, in order: V gene, J gene, D gene, clone size, CDR3 protein, CDR3 DNA. The D gene is left open where the match is weak. Size is omitted from some rows. Given values are once, few, many or a class for expanded clones.

TRBV7-3,TRBJ1-1,NA,NA,CASSPRRGLGTEAFF,TGTGCCAGCAGCCCCCGCCGGGGCCTGGGCACTGAAGCTTTCTTT
TRBV7-9,TRBJ2-3,NA,NA,CASSLDGPPDTQYF,TGTGCCAGCAGCTTAGACGGTCCACCAGATACGCAGTATTTT
TRBV5-1,TRBJ2-2,NA,NA,CASSSEISNTGELFF,TGCGCCAGCAGTTCAGAGATATCGAACACCGGGGAGCTGTTTTTT
TRBV5-4,TRBJ1-1,NA,NA,CASSFTNTEAFF,TGTGCCAGCAGCTTCACGAACACTGAAGCTTTCTTT
TRBV3-1,TRBJ1-6,TRBD1,NA,CASSPDRTSPLHF,TGTGCCAGCAGCCCGGACAGGACTTCACCCCTCCACTTT
TRBV6-2/TRBV6-3,TRBJ2-1,TRBD2,NA,CASRASGGAYNEQFF,TGTGCCAGCAGAGCTAGCGGGGGGGCCTACAATGAGCAGTTCTTC
TRBV18,TRBJ2-3,NA,NA,CASSPGASDTQYF,TGTGCCAGCTCCCCCGGGGCCTCAGATACGCAGTATTTT
TRBV7-8,TRBJ2-7,NA,NA,CASSPLPAQGYEQYF,TGTGCCAGCAGCCCACTACCGGCACAGGGCTACGAGCAGTACTTC
TRBV6-5,TRBJ1-2,NA,NA,CASGPRGGYGYTF,TGTGCCAGCGGCCCGAGGGGCGGCTATGGCTACACCTTC
TRBV25-1,TRBJ1-4,NA,NA,CASSKWTANEKLFF,TGTGCCAGCAGTAAATGGACAGCAAATGAAAAACTGTTTTTT
TRBV29-1,TRBJ2-1,NA,NA,CSVQHGTDKQFF,TGCAGCGTTCAACACGGGACCGACAAGCAGTTCTTC
TRBV4-3,TRBJ2-5,NA,NA,CASSPIRGEQETQYF,TGCGCCAGCAGCCCCATCAGGGGGGAACAAGAGACCCAGTACTTC
TRBV18,TRBJ2-7,NA,NA,CASSPQMASAGSSYEQYF,TGTGCCAGCTCACCACAGATGGCTAGTGCAGGGAGCTCCTACGAGCAGTACTTC
TRBV25-1,TRBJ2-7,NA,NA,CASSDDKPGYEQYF,TGTGCCAGCAGTGACGATAAGCCCGGCTACGAGCAGTACTTC
TRBV6-1,TRBJ1-2,NA,NA,CASRGGTTRDYGYTF,TGTGCCAGCAGGGGCGGGACAACGAGGGACTATGGCTACACCTTC
TRBV13,TRBJ1-2,NA,NA,CASSPREGYGYTF,TGTGCCAGCAGCCCTAGGGAGGGCTATGGCTACACCTTC
TRBV30,TRBJ1-1,NA,NA,CAWRWEGEAFF,TGTGCCTGGAGATGGGAGGGTGAAGCTTTCTTT
TRBV6-2/TRBV6-3,TRBJ2-5,NA,NA,CASKDLTKQETQYF,TGTGCCAGCAAAGATTTGACTAAACAAGAGACCCAGTACTTC
TRBV21-1,TRBJ2-7,NA,NA,CASSSLRVQPNPLDEQYF,TGTGCCAGCAGCAGCCTGAGGGTACAGCCCAACCCCCTGGACGAGCAGTACTTC
TRBV20-1,TRBJ1-5,NA,NA,CSARDHHQPQHF,TGCAGTGCTAGAGATCATCATCAGCCCCAGCATTTT
TRBV20-1,TRBJ2-7,NA,NA,CSALGGGGSYEQYF,TGCAGTGCCCTGGGGGGCGGGGGCTCCTACGAGCAGTACTTC
TRBV20-1,TRBJ1-4,NA,NA,CSAARGNEKLFF,TGCAGCGCGGCCCGAGGGAATGAAAAACTGTTTTTT
TRBV3-1,TRBJ2-4,NA,NA,CASSQEPGPIAKNIQYF,TGTGCCAGCAGCCAAGAGCCTGGCCCTATAGCCAAAAACATTCAGTACTTC
TRBV5-1,TRBJ2-3,TRBD1,NA,CASSLGTGPKADTQYF,TGCGCCAGCAGCCTTGGGACAGGGCCCAAGGCGGATACGCAGTATTTT
TRBV6-2/TRBV6-3,TRBJ2-2,TRBD2,NA,CASTPLGLASTANTGELFF,TGTGCCAGCACCCCTCTGGGACTAGCCTCGACCGCGAACACCGGGGAGCTGTTTTTT
TRBV12-3/TRBV12-4,TRBJ2-4,TRBD1,NA,CASSSPDRGNIQYF,TGTGCCAGCAGTTCCCCGGACAGGGGGAACATTCAGTACTTC
TRBV5-1,TRBJ2-1,NA,NA,CASSLGSRGGSYNEQFF,TGCGCCAGCAGCTTGGGGTCGCGAGGTGGGTCCTACAATGAGCAGTTCTTC
TRBV5-4,TRBJ1-3,NA,NA,CASSSGNTIYF,TGTGCCAGCAGCTCTGGAAACACCATATATTTT
TRBV14,TRBJ2-7,TRBD1,NA,CASSQGGQGGHEQYF,TGTGCCAGCAGCCAAGGGGGACAGGGAGGGCACGAGCAGTACTTC
TRBV24-1,TRBJ2-7,NA,NA,CATMVLPSREQYF,TGTGCCACCATGGTGCTTCCATCGAGGGAGCAGTACTTC
TRBV29-1,TRBJ1-4,NA,NA,CSASTGNEKLFF,TGCAGCGCATCGACGGGGAATGAAAAACTGTTTTTT
TRBV3-1,TRBJ1-2,NA,once,CASSQFQGIGYTF,TGTGCCAGCAGCCAATTTCAGGGGATCGGCTACACCTTC
TRBV6-5,TRBJ2-5,TRBD1,NA,CASRETGQETQYF,TGTGCCAGCCGAGAGACAGGGCAAGAGACCCAGTACTTC
TRBV6-2/TRBV6-3,TRBJ1-2,NA,NA,CASSPPRAVTYGYTF,TGTGCCAGCAGTCCCCCGCGTGCAGTCACTTATGGCTACACCTTC
TRBV6-2/TRBV6-3,TRBJ1-2,TRBD1,NA,CASSYVGQGIHGYTF,TGTGCCAGCAGTTACGTGGGACAGGGGATCCATGGCTACACCTTC
TRBV3-1,TRBJ2-6,NA,NA,CASSQAGGANVLTF,TGTGCCAGCAGCCAGGCTGGTGGGGCCAACGTCCTGACTTTC
TRBV30,TRBJ2-1,NA,NA,CAWSPGSSDAYNEQFF,TGTGCCTGGAGTCCGGGAAGTAGCGATGCCTACAATGAGCAGTTCTTC
TRBV29-1,TRBJ2-7,NA,NA,CSVVGDLSSYEQYF,TGCAGCGTTGTTGGGGACCTAAGCTCCTACGAGCAGTACTTC
TRBV7-3,TRBJ2-2,NA,NA,CASSIPRVPGELFF,TGTGCCAGCAGCATACCGAGGGTGCCCGGGGAGCTGTTTTTT
TRBV30,TRBJ1-4,NA,NA,CAWNRQDPNEKLFF,TGTGCCTGGAATCGGCAGGACCCTAATGAAAAACTGTTTTTT
TRBV7-9,TRBJ2-5,TRBD1,NA,CASRRDSGETQYF,TGTGCCAGCAGACGGGACAGCGGAGAGACCCAGTACTTC
TRBV6-2/TRBV6-3,TRBJ1-6,NA,NA,CASSYSPGAHNSPLHF,TGTGCCAGCAGTTACTCGCCCGGGGCGCATAATTCACCCCTCCACTTT
TRBV14,TRBJ2-2,NA,NA,CASSQQPPGHAFPGELFF,TGTGCCAGCAGCCAACAACCTCCGGGACATGCTTTCCCCGGGGAGCTGTTTTTT
TRBV6-2/TRBV6-3,TRBJ1-5,NA,NA,CASRDLNQPQHF,TGTGCCAGCAGGGACCTCAATCAGCCCCAGCATTTT
TRBV30,TRBJ2-1,TRBD2,NA,CAWSVQRGGGDEQFF,TGTGCCTGGAGTGTTCAGCGGGGGGGCGGGGATGAGCAGTTCTTC
TRBV3-1,TRBJ1-1,TRBD1,NA,CASSQLPGQGSEAFF,TGTGCCAGCAGCCAACTCCCGGGACAGGGGTCTGAAGCTTTCTTT
TRBV4-3,TRBJ2-5,NA,once,CASSQDREETQYF,TGCGCCAGCAGCCAAGATCGGGAAGAGACCCAGTACTTC
TRBV20-1,TRBJ2-5,NA,NA,CSATDQYF,TGCAGTGCCACGGACCAGTACTTC
TRBV7-9,TRBJ2-3,TRBD2,NA,CASSPSRGGPYF,TGTGCCAGCAGCCCTAGTCGGGGGGGGCCGTATTTT
TRBV12-3/TRBV12-4,TRBJ1-2,NA,NA,CASSLDSGYTF,TGTGCCAGCAGTTTAGATTCTGGCTACACCTTC